The 2 T cell receptor beta chains presented below share a single source sample, sequenced in a study of CD8+ T cells in alopecia areata. Reverse transcription of extracted RNA yielded cDNA, which provided the sequencing template. Sequencing was performed with immunoSEQ multiplex PCR; in TCRdb, only in-frame clones are kept and a portion is missing. The table lists around 140,000 clones, about 88% of them singletons, with approximately 13% in the top ten. Indicated treatment: oral pan-JAK inhibitor, 5-10 mg twice daily. Sequences were derived from CD8+ T cells sorted from blood, sampled at week 4, from a patient treated with tofacitinib. The receptor set was obtained from a human donor with alopecia areata.

The chain uses TRBV5-1 and TRBJ2-3; D is possibly TRBD1 (6 bases). The CDR3 extends over 15 amino acids. Germline values: CDR1 SGHRS, CDR2 YFSETQ. The V end lost 3 bases, the J end lost 0 bases, and 11 bases lay between the germline ends. The CDR3 sequence is CASSSIDRSTDTQYF. The CDR3 DNA follows: TGCGCCAGCAGCTCCATAGACAGGAGCACAGATACGCAGTATTTT.

The chain couples TRBV4-1 to TRBJ1-5, with 8 nucleotides matching TRBD1. With 2 bases clipped from V and 5 bases from J, the junction kept 5 bases outside the gene matches. This CDR3 comprises 15 residues. The germline gives CDR1 MGHRA, CDR2 YSYEKL. In nucleotides, the CDR3 is TGCGCCAGCAGCCAAAGCAGGGGGCGCGATCAGCCCCAGCATTTT. Translated, it gives CASSQSRGRDQPQHF.